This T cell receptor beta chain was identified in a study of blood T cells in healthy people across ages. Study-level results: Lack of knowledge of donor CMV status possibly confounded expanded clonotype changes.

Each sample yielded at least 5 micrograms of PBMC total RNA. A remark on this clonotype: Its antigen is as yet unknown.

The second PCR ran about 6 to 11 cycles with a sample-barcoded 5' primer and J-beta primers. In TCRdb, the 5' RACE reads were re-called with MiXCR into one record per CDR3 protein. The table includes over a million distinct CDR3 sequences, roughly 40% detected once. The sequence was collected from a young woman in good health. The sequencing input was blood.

The CDR3 nucleotides are TGTGCCAGCTCACACTATCACGCCGGGACAGGGTACGAGCAGTACTTC. This gives the protein CASSHYHAGTGYEQYF. The chain employs TRBV18 and TRBJ2-7, with TRBD1 matching 9 bases. This CDR3 is 16 amino acids long. CDR1 is KGHSH, CDR2 LQKENI, per germline. V dropped 4 bases and J dropped 4; count of bases not matched to a gene: 11.